The 28 T cell receptor beta chains below were found in one sample sequenced in a study of response to subunit inactivated influenza vaccine. TCRdb itself ran the RT-PCR reads through MiXCR, one entry per CDR3 protein. In the table there are roughly 620,000 distinct CDR3 sequences, about 11% of which are singletons. Another study also made use of these data, one on T cells expressing NK-cell markers. That report adds: Libraries used 5'RACE template switching adding universal primer site and UMIs.

The material sequenced was PBMCs from blood, taken on the day of vaccination. Every receptor here comes from a man aged 45 to 65 who received an inactivated influenza vaccine.

This clonotype was found a few times. This chain connects TRBV25-1 to TRBJ2-2, with 10 bases aligning to TRBD1. CDR1 is MGHDK and CDR2 is SYGVNS in the germline V gene. V dropped 5 bases and J dropped 7; count of bases not matched to a gene: 7. The CDR3 extends over 15 amino acids. The CDR3: CASSRTGGIGGELFF. CDR3 nucleotides: TGTGCCAGCAGTAGGACAGGGGGAATCGGCGGGGAGCTGTTTTTT.

This clonotype was observed a few times. The chain links TRBV7-2 to TRBJ2-3, with TRBD2 matching 11 bases. CDR1 SGHTA and CDR2 FQGNSA come from the germline V gene. V lost 3 bases to trimming and J lost 4 bases; unmatched junction nucleotides: 6. This CDR3 has 16 amino acids. The CDR3 DNA sequence: TGTGCCAGCAGCTTTGGACTAGCGGGTCGGGCAGATACGCAGTATTTT. It yields the protein CASSFGLAGRADTQYF.

This clonotype was seen more than once but under ten times. V is TRBV7-9 and J is TRBJ1-2, with 7 bases that match TRBD1. Germline V lookup: CDR1 SEHNR, CDR2 FQNEAQ (reference sequence). CDR3 length equals 14 residues. J was trimmed by 8 bases and V by 5 bases; bases with no gene match: 11. The CDR3, as DNA: TGTGCCAGCAGCCCAGGGGGGCTAGTCTCCGGCTACACCTTC. Protein sequence: CASSPGGLVSGYTF.

The chain links TRBV28 to TRBJ2-1; D may be TRBD2 (7 bases). Germline-derived CDR1 and CDR2 are MDHEN and SYDVKM. This CDR3 comprises 14 residues. Trimming pared 10 bases from V and 2 bases from J, leaving 15 bases between. CDR3 sequence reads: CATHRGGPYNEQFF. The CDR3 nucleotides read TGTGCCACCCACCGCGGGGGCCCCTACAATGAGCAGTTCTTC.

This clonotype appeared once. As DNA, the CDR3 is TGTGCCAGCAGTTTATTTATTCGCGGCTTGTCTAGCGGGGTGTCGTACGAGCAGTACTTC. Translated, it gives CASSLFIRGLSSGVSYEQYF. The gene calls are TRBV12-3 or TRBV12-4 and TRBJ2-7; TRBD2 matches at 9 bases. Trimming removed 2 bases from V and 4 bases from J; junction bases left unmatched: 21. The CDR3 has 20 residues.

This clonotype was seen at least ten times. CDR3 bases: TGTGCCAGCAGCTTAGTGCGTCAGGGGAATTCACCCCTCCACTTT. It yields the protein CASSLVRQGNSPLHF. This rearrangement joins TRBV7-2 to TRBJ1-6, with D possibly TRBD1 on 6 matching bases. Trimming pared 1 base from V and 7 bases from J, leaving 11 bases between. Germline V gives CDR1 SGHTA, CDR2 FQGNSA. The CDR3 covers 15 residues.

In this sample, this clonotype turned up many times. The genes are TRBV5-1 and TRBJ1-2; 8 bases fit TRBD1. Trimming cost V 4 bases and J 8 bases; bases outside gene matches: 13. The CDR3 consists of 15 residues. In germline, CDR1 is SGHRS, CDR2 YFSETQ. The CDR3 DNA reads TGCGCCAGCAGCATCCAAGACAGGGGAAGTTACGGCTACACCTTC. It translates to CASSIQDRGSYGYTF.

This clonotype was detected a few times. The V gene is TRBV10-3, the J gene TRBJ2-5; no definite D call. This CDR3 region has 11 residues. V lost 6 bases and J lost 7, with 9 bases in between. Germline CDR1 is ENHRY and CDR2 is SYGVKD. This CDR3 is CAISASGTQYF. Here the CDR3 DNA reads TGTGCCATCAGCGCATCCGGGACCCAGTACTTC.

This clonotype was seen repeatedly, ten times or more. This chain connects TRBV29-1 to TRBJ1-5; tentatively, D is TRBD1 (6 bases). V dropped 4 bases and J dropped 1 base, with 11 bases sitting between them. CDR3 length: 14 residues. From germline, CDR1 is SQVTM and CDR2 ANQGSEA. The CDR3 DNA reads as TGCAGCGTTGCAGGGGAGGCGAGCAATCAGCCCCAGCATTTT. Its protein product is CSVAGEASNQPQHF.

V and J are TRBV24-1 and TRBJ2-1; 7 bases are a match to TRBD1. The junction had 4 bases not matched to a gene; V was cut back by 12 bases and J by 6 bases. The CDR3 sequence is 11 residues long. The V gene's germline CDR1 is KGHDR and CDR2 SFDVKD. CDR3 bases: TGTGCCTCGGGACAGCTCAATGAGCAGTTCTTC. It encodes CASGQLNEQFF.

The gene calls are TRBV23-1 and TRBJ2-1, with D hard to call. TRBV23-1 is known as an ORF, though its function is uncertain. The CDR3 totals 11 residues. V dropped 4 bases and J dropped 8 bases, with 6 bases sitting between them. The CDR3 loop reads CASSLIHEQFF. The CDR3, as DNA: TGCGCCAGCAGTCTGATCCATGAGCAGTTCTTC.

The chain carries TRBV24-1 and TRBJ2-1; 12 nucleotides line up with TRBD2. V lost 1 base, J lost 4 bases, and 10 bases stayed unmatched. Germline V gene data show CDR1 as KGHDR and CDR2 as SFDVKD. The CDR3 extends over 19 amino acids. CDR3 amino acids: CATSDFELAGGRAYNEQFF. The DNA of the CDR3 is TGTGCCACCAGTGATTTTGAACTAGCGGGGGGTCGAGCTTACAATGAGCAGTTCTTC.

For this clonotype: A much larger clone differs by one base, so this may be a read error. J is TRBJ1-2 and V is TRBV6-5; perhaps TRBD1 as D (5 bases). The germline V gene has CDR1 MNHEY and CDR2 SVGAGI. The V and J ends lost 0 bases and 3 bases respectively, with 8 bases between them. The CDR3 extends over 14 amino acids. CDR3 in amino acids: CASSYSGGDYGYTF. The CDR3 coding sequence is TGTGCCAGCAGTTACTCGGGAGGGGACTATGGCTACACCTTC.

The sample holds one count of this clonotype. This rearrangement joins TRBV28 to TRBJ2-2; D is perhaps TRBD1 or TRBD2 (5 bases each). V was pared by 2 bases and J by 1 base, with 11 bases between. CDR1 is MDHEN, CDR2 SYDVKM, per germline. The CDR3 totals 16 residues. Here the CDR3 reads CASSLHGAGNTGELFF. DNA of the CDR3: TGTGCCAGCAGTTTACACGGGGCAGGGAACACCGGGGAGCTGTTTTTT.

This clonotype was detected only a few times. This chain connects TRBV4-2 to TRBJ1-2, with D hard to call. The CDR3 spans 15 residues. The ends were cut back, 0 bases at V and 4 bases at J, with 12 bases in the middle. The V gene's germline CDR1 is LGHNA and CDR2 YNFKEQ. The CDR3 DNA is TGTGCCAGCAGCCAAGATAAGGTTCCGGGCTATGGCTACACCTTC. Residues: CASSQDKVPGYGYTF.

This clonotype has more than one count but fewer than ten. The genes are TRBV6-1 and TRBJ2-3, with a weak D call TRBD1 (5 bases). The ends were cut back, 6 bases at V and 6 bases at J, with 22 bases in the middle. This CDR3 spans 16 amino acids. Germline CDR1 is MNHNS and CDR2 is SASEGT. CDR3 residues: CASSLHRTPGEDTQYF. The CDR3 DNA reads TGTGCCAGCAGCCTGCATCGGACACCGGGTGAGGATACGCAGTATTTT.

The V gene is TRBV14, the J gene TRBJ2-5, with no clear D. The V and J ends lost 0 bases and 2 bases respectively, with 7 bases between them. CDR1 SGHDN and CDR2 FVKESK come from the germline V gene. The CDR3 length is 14 residues. In DNA form, the CDR3 reads TGTGCCAGCAGCCAAGATTTCAAGCAAGAGACCCAGTACTTC. Translation gives CASSQDFKQETQYF.

In this sample, this clonotype turned up a few times. The CDR3 bases are TGTGCCAGCAGTTACTCGGATAGCGGGGGGGCTTACGAGCAGTACTTC. It translates to CASSYSDSGGAYEQYF. The chain couples TRBV6-8 to TRBJ2-7, with 11 nucleotides matching TRBD2. The trim removed 0 bases at V and 4 bases at J, leaving 5 bases unmatched. Germline V CDR1 and CDR2: MNHGY, SAAAGT. CDR3 size: 16 residues.

The chain combines TRBV20-1 with TRBJ2-5; D possibly corresponds to TRBD1 (6 bases). The V end lost 4 bases, the J end lost 5 bases, and 17 bases lay between the germline ends. Germline lookup yields CDR1 DFQATT and CDR2 SNEGSKA (reference sequence). CDR3 length equals 14 residues. In DNA form, the CDR3 reads TGCAGTGCTATTGGTAGGGACATGGTCGAGACCCAGTACTTC. The encoded protein is CSAIGRDMVETQYF.

As DNA, the CDR3 is TGTGCCAGCAGGAGATATAGCGGGCATTCCTACAATGAGCAGTTCTTC. This encodes CASRRYSGHSYNEQFF. The chain is built from TRBV6-2 or TRBV6-3 and TRBJ2-1; 7 nucleotides line up with TRBD2. The CDR3 has 16 residues. Germline CDR1 MNHEY, CDR2 SVGEGT. The V gene end was trimmed by 6 bases and the J gene end by 1 base; junction bases not matched to a gene: 9.

This clonotype was observed a handful of times. V is TRBV12-3 or TRBV12-4 and J is TRBJ2-6; tentatively, D is TRBD1 or TRBD2 (5 bases each). Trimming took 2 bases from V and 0 from J, leaving 14 bases between them. This CDR3 contains 18 residues. The DNA of the CDR3 is TGTGCCAGCAGTTTACTAGTCGGGACCATCTCTGGGGCCAACGTCCTGACTTTC. This sequence encodes CASSLLVGTISGANVLTF.

This clonotype has more than one count but fewer than ten. The V call is TRBV7-9, the J call TRBJ2-7; 9 bases align to TRBD1. Germline values: CDR1 SEHNR, CDR2 FQNEAQ (reference sequence). This CDR3 has 15 residues. The J segment lost 3 bases and the V segment lost 5 bases, leaving 8 bases of the junction unmatched. The chain's CDR3 is CASSLIGTGSYEQYF. Written as DNA, the CDR3 is TGTGCCAGCAGCCTTATCGGGACAGGGAGCTACGAGCAGTACTTC.

The chain couples TRBV6-2 or TRBV6-3 to TRBJ2-7; no firm D call. The V end was cut by 6 bases, the J end by 13 bases, with 19 bases between. The CDR3 length is 12 residues. The germline V gene encodes CDR1 MNHEY and CDR2 SVGEGT. The CDR3 DNA reads TGTGCCAGCAGCTCGCCCGGCCCTCCGATATACTTC. Encoded protein: CASSSPGPPIYF.

This clonotype was observed a few times. V gene TRBV20-1 combines with J gene TRBJ2-5; 7 bases line up with TRBD2. The CDR3 runs 14 residues. Per the germline V gene, CDR1 is DFQATT and CDR2 is SNEGSKA (reference sequence). J lost 2 bases, V lost 3 bases, and 6 bases had no gene match. The DNA for the CDR3 is TGCAGTGCTAGGGCGGGGGATGGGCAAGAGACCCAGTACTTC. This sequence encodes CSARAGDGQETQYF.

This clonotype turned up a few times. The chain links TRBV19 to TRBJ2-5; 9 bases match TRBD1. CDR1 and CDR2 from the germline V gene are LNHDA and SQIVND (reference sequence). Losses at the gene ends were 4 bases for V and 11 bases for J; bases not matched to a gene: 8. CDR3 length equals 13 residues. CDR3 DNA: TGTGCCAGTAGTACTCCGGGACAGGGAGCACAGTACTTC. This encodes CASSTPGQGAQYF.

This clonotype was seen ten or more times. This chain connects TRBV7-2 to TRBJ2-5; D is perhaps TRBD2 (6 bases). Germline CDR1 reads SGHTA; CDR2 reads FQGNSA. The CDR3 extends over 18 amino acids. V was shortened by 3 bases and J by 5 bases, with 25 bases between the two germline ends. The CDR3 bases are TGTGCCAGCAGCTTGGCCCCGTGGACTAAGCGGAGGGCGGAGACCCAGTACTTC. The encoded protein is CASSLAPWTKRRAETQYF.

The chain combines TRBV3-1 with TRBJ1-1; D remains unclear. Looked up from germline, CDR1 is LGHDT and CDR2 is YNNKEL (reference sequence). V lost 4 bases and J lost 4, with 28 bases in between. This CDR3 contains 19 residues. In DNA, the CDR3 is TGTGCCAGCAGCCCTTCCCGAGGCCGGGGATTAGGGAAGGGCACTGAAGCTTTCTTT. This translates into CASSPSRGRGLGKGTEAFF.

This clonotype was observed many times. This sequence joins TRBV29-1 and TRBJ2-5; D is unresolved. Germline values: CDR1 SQVTM, CDR2 ANQGSEA. The V end lost 5 bases, the J end lost 1 base, and 8 bases lay between the germline ends. This CDR3 spans 12 amino acids. CDR3 DNA: TGCAGCGTTTATCGAACCCAAGAGACCCAGTACTTC. Translating it yields CSVYRTQETQYF.